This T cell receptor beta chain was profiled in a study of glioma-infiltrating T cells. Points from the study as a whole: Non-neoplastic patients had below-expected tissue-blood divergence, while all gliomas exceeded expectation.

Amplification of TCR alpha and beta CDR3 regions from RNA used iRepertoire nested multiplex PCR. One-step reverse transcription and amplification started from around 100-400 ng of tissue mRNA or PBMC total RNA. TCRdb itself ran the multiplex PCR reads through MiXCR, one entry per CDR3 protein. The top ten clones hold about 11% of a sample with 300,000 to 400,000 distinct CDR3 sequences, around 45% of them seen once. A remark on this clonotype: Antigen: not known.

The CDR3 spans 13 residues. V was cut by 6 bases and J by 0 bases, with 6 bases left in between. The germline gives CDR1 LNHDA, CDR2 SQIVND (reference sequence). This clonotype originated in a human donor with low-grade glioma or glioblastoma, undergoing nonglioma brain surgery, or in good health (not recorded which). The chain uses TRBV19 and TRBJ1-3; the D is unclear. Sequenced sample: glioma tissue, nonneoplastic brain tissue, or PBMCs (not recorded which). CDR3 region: CASRTSSGNTIYF. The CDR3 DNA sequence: TGTGCCAGTAGAACCAGCTCTGGAAACACCATATATTTT.